One and the same sample provided the 17 T cell receptor beta chains below, sequenced in a study of somatic mutations in cytotoxic T cells in rheumatoid arthritis. Some clones are missing from TCRdb's copy, which holds only in-frame ones; the method was immunoSEQ multiplex PCR. The table has 18,000 or so clones, around 70% seen once. The sequenced sample was CD8+ T cells sorted from blood. The receptors were sampled from a woman aged 55-70 years in good health.

This clone counts as medium-sized. V gene TRBV7-9 combines with J gene TRBJ2-4; D is possibly TRBD1 (6 bases). Trimming pared 3 bases from V and 0 bases from J, leaving 18 bases between. The CDR3 consists of 18 residues. In germline, CDR1 is SEHNR, CDR2 FQNEAQ (reference sequence). The CDR3 sequence is CASSFPQGSSQAKNIQYF. The CDR3 DNA follows: TGTGCCAGCAGCTTCCCTCAGGGGTCGTCCCAAGCCAAAAACATTCAGTACTTC. The full variable domain, rest sourced from reference TRBV7-9 and TRBJ2-4, is DTGVSQNPRHKITKRGQNVTFRCDPISEHNRLYWYRQTLGQGPEFLTYFQNEAQLEKSRLLSDRFSAERPKGSFSTLEIQRTEQGDSAMYLCASSFPQGSSQAKNIQYFGAGTRLSVL.

The chain links TRBV5-6 to TRBJ2-7, with TRBD1 matching 8 bases. Germline V CDR1 and CDR2: SGHDT, YYEEEE. The CDR3 contains 14 residues. V lost 4 bases and J lost 2; bases outside the gene matches: 5. CDR3 sequence reads: CASSGGQVTYEQYF. The CDR3 bases are TGTGCCAGCAGCGGGGGACAGGTAACCTACGAGCAGTACTTC.

V is TRBV9 and J is TRBJ2-1, with TRBD1 identical over 10 bases. Germline CDR1 reads SGDLS; CDR2 reads YYNGEE. The V gene end was trimmed by 2 bases and the J gene end by 2 bases; junction bases not matched to a gene: 1. CDR3 size: 15 residues. CDR3 bases: TGTGCCAGCAGCGTTGGACAGGGGGCCTACAATGAGCAGTTCTTC. This sequence encodes CASSVGQGAYNEQFF. Together with reference TRBV9 and TRBJ2-1, the CDR3 gives the full variable domain: DSGVTQTPKHLITATGQRVTLRCSPRSGDLSVYWYQQSLDQGLQFLIQYYNGEERAKGNILERFSAQQFPDLHSELNLSSLELGDSALYFCASSVGQGAYNEQFFGPGTRLTVL.

The chain uses TRBV5-6 and TRBJ1-5; D gene unclear. Germline V gives CDR1 SGHDT, CDR2 YYEEEE. The CDR3 has 15 amino acids. Trimming shortened V by 4 bases and J by 2 bases, and 13 bases separated the two germline ends. The CDR3 loop reads CASSGSNGGNQPQHF. CDR3 nucleotide sequence: TGTGCCAGCAGCGGGTCTAACGGGGGCAATCAGCCCCAGCATTTT. Together with reference TRBV5-6 and TRBJ1-5, the CDR3 gives the full variable domain: DAGVTQSPTHLIKTRGQQVTLRCSPKSGHDTVSWYQQALGQGPQFIFQYYEEEERQRGNFPDRFSGHQFPNYSSELNVNALLLGDSALYLCASSGSNGGNQPQHFGDGTRLSIL.

The V and J genes are TRBV10-3 and TRBJ2-7; 7 bases line up with TRBD1. The germline V gene encodes CDR1 ENHRY and CDR2 SYGVKD. The CDR3 totals 13 residues. The junction had 4 bases not matched to a gene; V was cut back by 8 bases and J by 0 bases. The chain's CDR3 is CAISRDSSYEQYF. The DNA of the CDR3 is TGTGCCATCTCACGGGACAGCTCCTACGAGCAGTACTTC.

This chain connects TRBV5-8 to TRBJ1-4; D not resolved. CDR3 length: 16 amino acids. The ends were cut back, 4 bases at V and 0 bases at J, with 13 bases in the middle. Germline-derived CDR1 and CDR2 are SGHTS and YDEGEE. The CDR3 DNA is TGTGCCAGCAGCACATGGTCGGTTGCAACTAATGAAAAACTGTTTTTT. Translated: CASSTWSVATNEKLFF.

The sample holds a few counts of this clone. The chain carries TRBV14 and TRBJ1-1; the D is unclear. Germline CDR1 and CDR2: SGHDN and FVKESK. Trimming removed 4 bases at V and 2 bases at J, with 11 bases between. The CDR3 totals 14 residues. CDR3 residues: CASSLGRFNTEAFF. The CDR3 nucleotides are TGTGCCAGCAGCCTTGGACGGTTTAACACTGAAGCTTTCTTT.

The CDR3 sequence is CASSSPDRYEQYF. In DNA, the CDR3 is TGTGCCAGCAGTTCCCCGGACAGGTACGAGCAGTACTTC. The rearrangement uses TRBV27 and TRBJ2-7; 7 bases align to TRBD1. Per the germline V gene, CDR1 is MNHEY and CDR2 is SMNVEV (reference sequence). The CDR3 totals 13 residues. The V and J ends lost 4 bases and 4 bases, in that order; junction bases with no gene match: 4.

J is TRBJ2-1 and V is TRBV4-1; D gene ambiguous. Trimming pared 4 bases from V and 0 bases from J, leaving 13 bases between. The germline V gene has CDR1 MGHRA and CDR2 YSYEKL. The length of the CDR3 is 16 residues. In DNA form, the CDR3 reads TGCGCCAGCAGCCTTCAGGACCCGAGCTCCTACAATGAGCAGTTCTTC. Its protein product is CASSLQDPSSYNEQFF.

The rearrangement links TRBV9 to TRBJ2-1, with 10 bases matching TRBD2. V dropped 3 bases and J dropped 4; count of bases not matched to a gene: 10. Per the germline V gene, CDR1 is SGDLS and CDR2 is YYNGEE. This CDR3 has 17 amino acids. The DNA for the CDR3 is TGTGCCAGCAGCGGAACCCCTAGCGGGAGAGGATACAATGAGCAGTTCTTC. It yields the protein CASSGTPSGRGYNEQFF. Supplemented by reference TRBV9 and TRBJ2-1, the full variable domain reads DSGVTQTPKHLITATGQRVTLRCSPRSGDLSVYWYQQSLDQGLQFLIQYYNGEERAKGNILERFSAQQFPDLHSELNLSSLELGDSALYFCASSGTPSGRGYNEQFFGPGTRLTVL.

This chain uses TRBV15 with TRBJ2-7, with D possibly matching TRBD1 (6 bases). Trimming left V 3 bases short and J 6 bases short, with 18 bases between. There are 15 residues in the CDR3. The germline V gene encodes CDR1 LNHNV and CDR2 YYDKDF (reference sequence). As DNA, the CDR3 is TGTGCCACCAGCAGTGGAGACTTCACAGGGATCGAGCAGTACTTC. Translating gives CATSSGDFTGIEQYF.

V is TRBV9 and J is TRBJ2-4; D possibly corresponds to TRBD2 (6 bases). The CDR3 is made up of 13 amino acids. The germline V and J ends were trimmed by 0 bases and 8 bases, with 9 bases remaining between them. The germline V gene encodes CDR1 SGDLS and CDR2 YYNGEE. CDR3 DNA: TGTGCCAGCAGCGTAGGGGGGGAGGACATTCAGTACTTC. Encoded protein: CASSVGGEDIQYF.

The chain joins TRBV9 to TRBJ2-1; 7 bases map to TRBD1. Germline assignment: CDR1 SGDLS and CDR2 YYNGEE. V lost 4 bases, J lost 3 bases, and 10 bases stayed unmatched. The CDR3 is made up of 16 amino acids. The CDR3 spells CASSRGTQGIYNEQFF. Written as DNA, the CDR3 is TGTGCCAGCAGCAGAGGGACACAGGGGATCTACAATGAGCAGTTCTTC.

V and J are TRBV6-5 and TRBJ2-5; TRBD2 agrees at 10 bases. Germline trimming cut 2 bases from V and 6 bases from J; bases unmatched to any gene: 9. In germline, CDR1 is MNHEY, CDR2 SVGAGI. This CDR3 is built from 16 residues. The CDR3 reads CASSYEASGSMKTQYF. The CDR3 DNA reads TGTGCCAGCAGTTACGAGGCTAGCGGGAGTATGAAGACCCAGTACTTC.

The genes are TRBV6-6 and TRBJ1-1; D uncertain. The germline V gene encodes CDR1 MNHNY and CDR2 SVGAGI (reference sequence). V lost 8 bases, J lost 1 base, and 14 bases lay in between. The CDR3 length is 14 residues. The CDR3 reads CASALPPPNTEAFF. In nucleotides, the CDR3 is TGTGCCAGCGCCCTGCCCCCACCGAACACTGAAGCTTTCTTT.

This chain links TRBV7-2 with TRBJ2-3, with a possible D match to TRBD2 (5 bases). V was trimmed by 1 base and J by 1 base, leaving 18 bases between them. In germline, CDR1 is SGHTA, CDR2 FQGNSA. The CDR3 runs to 18 residues. This CDR3 is CASSLVPAGRARTDTQYF. CDR3 bases: TGTGCCAGCAGCTTAGTCCCCGCCGGGCGGGCCCGCACAGATACGCAGTATTTT.

CDR3 residues: CASSLFGTGLGANVLTF. For the CDR3, the DNA is TGTGCCAGCAGCTTATTCGGGACAGGGCTCGGGGCCAACGTCCTGACTTTC. V gene TRBV7-9 combines with J gene TRBJ2-6, with 9 positions matching TRBD1. Per germline, CDR1 SEHNR and CDR2 FQNEAQ (reference sequence). The CDR3 covers 17 residues. The V segment lost 2 bases and the J segment 4 bases; nucleotides outside the gene matches: 6.